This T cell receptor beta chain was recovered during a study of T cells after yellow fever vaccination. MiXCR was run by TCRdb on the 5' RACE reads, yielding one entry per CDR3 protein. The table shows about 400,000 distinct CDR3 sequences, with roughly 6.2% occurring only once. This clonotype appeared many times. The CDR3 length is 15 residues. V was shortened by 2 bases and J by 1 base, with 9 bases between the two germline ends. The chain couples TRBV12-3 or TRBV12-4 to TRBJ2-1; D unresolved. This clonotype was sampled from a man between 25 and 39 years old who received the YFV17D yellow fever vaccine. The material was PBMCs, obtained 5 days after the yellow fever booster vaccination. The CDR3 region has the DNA TGTGCCAGCAGTTTATGGGTCGAATCCTACAATGAGCAGTTCTTC. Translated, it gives CASSLWVESYNEQFF.